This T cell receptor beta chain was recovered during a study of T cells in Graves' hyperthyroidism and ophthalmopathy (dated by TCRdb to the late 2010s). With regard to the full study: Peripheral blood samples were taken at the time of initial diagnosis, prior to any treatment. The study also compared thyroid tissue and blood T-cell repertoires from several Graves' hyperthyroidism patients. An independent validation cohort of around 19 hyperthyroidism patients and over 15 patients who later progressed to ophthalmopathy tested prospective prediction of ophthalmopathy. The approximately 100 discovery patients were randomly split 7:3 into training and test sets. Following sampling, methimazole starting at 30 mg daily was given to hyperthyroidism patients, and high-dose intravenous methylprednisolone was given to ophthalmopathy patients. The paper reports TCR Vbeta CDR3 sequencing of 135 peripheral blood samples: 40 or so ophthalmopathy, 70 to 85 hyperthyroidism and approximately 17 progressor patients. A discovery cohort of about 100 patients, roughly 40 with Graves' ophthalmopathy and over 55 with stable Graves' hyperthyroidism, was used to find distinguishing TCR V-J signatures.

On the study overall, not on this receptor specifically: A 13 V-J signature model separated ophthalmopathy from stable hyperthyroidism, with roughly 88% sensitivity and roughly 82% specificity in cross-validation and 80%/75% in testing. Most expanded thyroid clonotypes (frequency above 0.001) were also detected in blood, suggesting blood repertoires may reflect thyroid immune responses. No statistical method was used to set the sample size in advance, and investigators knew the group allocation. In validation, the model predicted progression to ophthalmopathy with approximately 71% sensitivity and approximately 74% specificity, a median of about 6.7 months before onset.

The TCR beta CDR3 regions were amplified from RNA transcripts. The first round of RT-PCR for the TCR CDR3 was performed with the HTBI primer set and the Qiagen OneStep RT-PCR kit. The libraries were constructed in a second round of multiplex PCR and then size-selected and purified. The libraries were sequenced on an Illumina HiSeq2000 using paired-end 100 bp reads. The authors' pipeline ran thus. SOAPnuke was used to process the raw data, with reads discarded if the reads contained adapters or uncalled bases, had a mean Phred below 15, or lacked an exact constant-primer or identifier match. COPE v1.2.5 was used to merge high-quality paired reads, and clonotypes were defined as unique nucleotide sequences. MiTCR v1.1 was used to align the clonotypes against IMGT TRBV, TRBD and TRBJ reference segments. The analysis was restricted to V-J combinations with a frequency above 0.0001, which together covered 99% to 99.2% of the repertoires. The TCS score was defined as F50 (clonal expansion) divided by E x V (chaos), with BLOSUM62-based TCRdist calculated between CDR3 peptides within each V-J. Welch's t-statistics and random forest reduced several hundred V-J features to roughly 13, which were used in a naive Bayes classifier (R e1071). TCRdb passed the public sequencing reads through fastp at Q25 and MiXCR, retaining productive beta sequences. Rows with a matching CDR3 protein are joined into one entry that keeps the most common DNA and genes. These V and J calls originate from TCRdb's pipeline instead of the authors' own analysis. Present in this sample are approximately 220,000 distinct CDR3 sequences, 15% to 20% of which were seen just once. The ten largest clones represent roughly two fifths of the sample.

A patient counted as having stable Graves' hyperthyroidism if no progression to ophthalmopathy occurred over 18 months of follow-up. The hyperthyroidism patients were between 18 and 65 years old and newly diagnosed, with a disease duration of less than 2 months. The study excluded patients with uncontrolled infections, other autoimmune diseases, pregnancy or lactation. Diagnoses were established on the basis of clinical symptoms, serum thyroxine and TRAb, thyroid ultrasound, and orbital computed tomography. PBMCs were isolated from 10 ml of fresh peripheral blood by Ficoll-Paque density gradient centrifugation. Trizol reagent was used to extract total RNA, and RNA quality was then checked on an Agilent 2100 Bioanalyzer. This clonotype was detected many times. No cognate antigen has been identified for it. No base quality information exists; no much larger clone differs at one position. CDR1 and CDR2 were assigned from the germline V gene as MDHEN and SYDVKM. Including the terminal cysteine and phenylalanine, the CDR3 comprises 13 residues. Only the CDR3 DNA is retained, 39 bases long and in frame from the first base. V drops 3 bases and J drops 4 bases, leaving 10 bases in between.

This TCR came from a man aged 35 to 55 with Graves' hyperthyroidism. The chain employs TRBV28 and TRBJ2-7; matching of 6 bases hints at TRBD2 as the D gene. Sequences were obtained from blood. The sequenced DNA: TGTGCCAGCAGTTTGTCAGGGAGGTACGAGCAGTACTTC. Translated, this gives CASSLSGRYEQYF.